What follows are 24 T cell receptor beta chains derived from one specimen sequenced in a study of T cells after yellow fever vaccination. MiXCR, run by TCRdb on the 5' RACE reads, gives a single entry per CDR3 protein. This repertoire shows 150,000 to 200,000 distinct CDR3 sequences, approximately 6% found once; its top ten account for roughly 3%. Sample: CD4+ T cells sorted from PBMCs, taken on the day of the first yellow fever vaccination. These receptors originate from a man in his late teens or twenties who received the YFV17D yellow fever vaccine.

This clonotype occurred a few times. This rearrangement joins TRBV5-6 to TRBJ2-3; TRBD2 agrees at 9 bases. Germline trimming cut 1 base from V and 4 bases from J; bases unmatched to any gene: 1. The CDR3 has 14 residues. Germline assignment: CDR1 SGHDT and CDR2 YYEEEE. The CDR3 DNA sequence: TGTGCCAGCAGCTTGCCTAGCGGGGCAGATACGCAGTATTTT. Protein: CASSLPSGADTQYF.

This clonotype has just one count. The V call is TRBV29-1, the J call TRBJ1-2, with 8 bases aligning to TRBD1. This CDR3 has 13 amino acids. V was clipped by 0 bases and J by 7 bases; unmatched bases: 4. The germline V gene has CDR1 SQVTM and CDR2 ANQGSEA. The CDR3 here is CSVEEQGAAGYTF. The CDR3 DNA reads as TGCAGCGTTGAAGAGCAGGGGGCTGCTGGCTACACCTTC.

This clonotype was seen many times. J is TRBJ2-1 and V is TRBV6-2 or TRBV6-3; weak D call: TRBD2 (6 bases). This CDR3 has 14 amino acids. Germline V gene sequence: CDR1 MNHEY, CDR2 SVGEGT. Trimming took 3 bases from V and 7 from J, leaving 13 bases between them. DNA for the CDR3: TGTGCCAGCAGTTATGGGACTGAGATGAATGAGCAGTTCTTC. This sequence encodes CASSYGTEMNEQFF.

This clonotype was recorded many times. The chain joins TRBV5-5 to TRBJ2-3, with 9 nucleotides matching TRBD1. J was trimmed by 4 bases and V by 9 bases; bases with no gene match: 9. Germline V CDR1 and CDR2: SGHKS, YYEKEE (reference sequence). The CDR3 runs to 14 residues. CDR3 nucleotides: TGTGCCACCGGGACAGGGAATGGCGCAGATACGCAGTATTTT. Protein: CATGTGNGADTQYF.

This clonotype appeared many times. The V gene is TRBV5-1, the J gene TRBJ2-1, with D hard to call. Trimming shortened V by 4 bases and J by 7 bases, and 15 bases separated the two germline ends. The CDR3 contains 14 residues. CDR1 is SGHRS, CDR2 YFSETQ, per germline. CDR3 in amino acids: CASSPSSLGNEQFF. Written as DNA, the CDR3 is TGCGCCAGCAGCCCTTCCTCCTTGGGGAATGAGCAGTTCTTC.

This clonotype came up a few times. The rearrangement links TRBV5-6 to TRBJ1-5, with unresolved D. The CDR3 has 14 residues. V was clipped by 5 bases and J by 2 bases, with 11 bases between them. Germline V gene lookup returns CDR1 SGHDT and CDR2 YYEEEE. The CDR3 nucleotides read TGTGCCAGCAGTTCCTTTTCGGGCAATCAGCCCCAGCATTTT. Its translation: CASSSFSGNQPQHF.

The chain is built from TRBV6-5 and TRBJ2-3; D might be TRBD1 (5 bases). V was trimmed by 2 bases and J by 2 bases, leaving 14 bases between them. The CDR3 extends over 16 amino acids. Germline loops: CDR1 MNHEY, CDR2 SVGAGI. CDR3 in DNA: TGTGCCAGCAGTTACGTAGACAGTTATTACACAGATACGCAGTATTTT. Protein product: CASSYVDSYYTDTQYF.

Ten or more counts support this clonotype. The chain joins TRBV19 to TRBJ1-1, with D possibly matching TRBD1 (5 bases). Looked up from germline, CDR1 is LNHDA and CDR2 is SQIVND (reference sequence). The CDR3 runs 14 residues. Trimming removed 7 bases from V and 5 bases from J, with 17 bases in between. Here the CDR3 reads CASNNRPEKTEAFF. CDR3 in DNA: TGTGCCAGTAACAACAGGCCGGAGAAGACTGAAGCTTTCTTT.

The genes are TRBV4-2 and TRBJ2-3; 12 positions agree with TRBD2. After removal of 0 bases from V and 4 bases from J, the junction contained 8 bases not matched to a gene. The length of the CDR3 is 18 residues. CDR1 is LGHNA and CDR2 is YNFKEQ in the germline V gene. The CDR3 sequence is CASSQDALAGGLADTQYF. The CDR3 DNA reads TGTGCCAGCAGCCAAGATGCGCTAGCGGGGGGGCTTGCAGATACGCAGTATTTT.

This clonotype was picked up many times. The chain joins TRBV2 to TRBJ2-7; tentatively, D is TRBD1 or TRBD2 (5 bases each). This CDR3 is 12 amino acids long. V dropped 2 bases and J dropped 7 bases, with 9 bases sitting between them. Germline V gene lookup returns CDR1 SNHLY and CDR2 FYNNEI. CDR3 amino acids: CASSERDLEQYV. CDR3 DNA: TGTGCCAGCAGTGAAAGGGACCTGGAGCAGTACGTC.

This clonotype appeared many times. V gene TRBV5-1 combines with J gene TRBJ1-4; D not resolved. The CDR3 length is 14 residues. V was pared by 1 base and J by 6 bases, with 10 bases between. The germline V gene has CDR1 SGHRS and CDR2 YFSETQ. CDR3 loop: CASSLKAGDEKLFF. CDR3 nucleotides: TGCGCCAGCAGCTTGAAGGCGGGTGATGAAAAACTGTTTTTT.

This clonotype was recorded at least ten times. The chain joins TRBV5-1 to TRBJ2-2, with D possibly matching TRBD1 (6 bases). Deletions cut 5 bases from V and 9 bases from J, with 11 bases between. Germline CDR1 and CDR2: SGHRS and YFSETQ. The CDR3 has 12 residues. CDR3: CASSLRGRELFF. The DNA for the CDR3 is TGCGCCAGCAGTCTCAGGGGTCGGGAGCTGTTTTTT.

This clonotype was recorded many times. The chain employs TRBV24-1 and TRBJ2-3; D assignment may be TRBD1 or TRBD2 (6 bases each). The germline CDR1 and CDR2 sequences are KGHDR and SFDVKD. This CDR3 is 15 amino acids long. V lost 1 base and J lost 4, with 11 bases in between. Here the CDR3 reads CATSDLGGPADTQYF. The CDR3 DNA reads TGTGCCACCAGTGATTTAGGGGGGCCGGCAGATACGCAGTATTTT.

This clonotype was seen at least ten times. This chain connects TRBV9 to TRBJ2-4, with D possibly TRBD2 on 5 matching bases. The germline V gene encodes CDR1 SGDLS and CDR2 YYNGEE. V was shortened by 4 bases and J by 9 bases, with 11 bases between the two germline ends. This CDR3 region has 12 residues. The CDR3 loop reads CASSSEAGIQYF. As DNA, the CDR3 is TGTGCCAGCAGCTCGGAGGCGGGCATTCAGTACTTC.

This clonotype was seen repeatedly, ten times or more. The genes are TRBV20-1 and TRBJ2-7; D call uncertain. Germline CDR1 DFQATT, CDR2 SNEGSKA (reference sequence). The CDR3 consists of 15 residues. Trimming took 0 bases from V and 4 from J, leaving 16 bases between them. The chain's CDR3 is CSARDPRGVWYEQYF. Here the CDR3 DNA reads TGCAGTGCTAGAGATCCGCGCGGAGTCTGGTACGAGCAGTACTTC.

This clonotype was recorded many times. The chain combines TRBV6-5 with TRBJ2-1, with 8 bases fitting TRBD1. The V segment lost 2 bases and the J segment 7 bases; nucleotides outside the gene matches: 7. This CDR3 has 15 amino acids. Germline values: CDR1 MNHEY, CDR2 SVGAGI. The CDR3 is CASSYAWTGTNEQFF. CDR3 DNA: TGTGCCAGCAGTTACGCTTGGACAGGGACTAATGAGCAGTTCTTC.

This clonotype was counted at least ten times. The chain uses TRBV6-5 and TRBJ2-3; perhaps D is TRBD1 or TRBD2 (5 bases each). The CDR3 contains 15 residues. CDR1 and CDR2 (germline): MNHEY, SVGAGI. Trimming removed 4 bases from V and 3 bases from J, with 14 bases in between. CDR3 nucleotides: TGTGCCAGCAGTTCCGGGACGGTTGGTACAGATACGCAGTATTTT. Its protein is CASSSGTVGTDTQYF.

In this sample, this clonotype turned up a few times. The CDR3 protein is CASSRAPDSNYEQYF. As DNA, the CDR3 is TGTGCCAGCAGCCGTGCCCCGGACAGCAACTACGAGCAGTACTTC. The chain combines TRBV3-1 with TRBJ2-7, with D possibly TRBD1 on 6 matching bases. The germline CDR1 and CDR2 sequences are LGHDT and YNNKEL (reference sequence). This CDR3 has 15 residues. Between the trimmed V and J ends, which lost 4 bases and 3 bases, there was a span of 16 bases.

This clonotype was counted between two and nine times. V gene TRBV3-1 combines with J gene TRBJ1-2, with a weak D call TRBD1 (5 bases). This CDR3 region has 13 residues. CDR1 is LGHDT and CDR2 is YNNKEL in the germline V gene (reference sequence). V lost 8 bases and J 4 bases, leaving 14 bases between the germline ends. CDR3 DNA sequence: TGTGCCAGCCGGGGGGTGGCGGGCTATGGCTACACCTTC. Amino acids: CASRGVAGYGYTF.

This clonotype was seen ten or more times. The CDR3 DNA reads TGCAGTGCTAGAGATCAATGGCAGGGGGACACAGATACGCAGTATTTT. This codes for CSARDQWQGDTDTQYF. The rearrangement joins TRBV20-1 to TRBJ2-3; TRBD1 agrees at 7 bases. With 0 bases clipped from V and 2 bases from J, the junction kept 8 bases outside the gene matches. The CDR3 length is 16 residues. CDR1 is DFQATT, CDR2 SNEGSKA, per germline (reference sequence).

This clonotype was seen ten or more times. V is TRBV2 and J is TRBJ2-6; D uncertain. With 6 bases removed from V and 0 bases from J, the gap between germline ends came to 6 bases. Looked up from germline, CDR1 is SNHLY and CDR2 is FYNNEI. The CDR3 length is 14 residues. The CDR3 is CASSSSSGANVLTF. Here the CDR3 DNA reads TGTGCCAGCAGCAGCAGCTCTGGGGCCAACGTCCTGACTTTC.

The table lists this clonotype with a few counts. CDR3: CSASGTLNSYEQYF. The CDR3 DNA follows: TGCAGTGCTAGCGGGACCCTCAATTCCTACGAGCAGTACTTC. The chain employs TRBV20-1 and TRBJ2-7, with D perhaps being TRBD1 or TRBD2 (5 bases each). There are 14 residues in the CDR3. Trimming stripped 3 bases from V and 1 base from J, with 13 bases between. Germline CDR1 reads DFQATT; CDR2 reads SNEGSKA (reference sequence).

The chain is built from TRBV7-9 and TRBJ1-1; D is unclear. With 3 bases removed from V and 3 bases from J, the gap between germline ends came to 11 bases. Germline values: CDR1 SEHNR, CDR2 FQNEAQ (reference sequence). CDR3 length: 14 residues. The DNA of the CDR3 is TGTGCCAGCAGCTTGGCGGGGAGGGACACTGAAGCTTTCTTT. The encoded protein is CASSLAGRDTEAFF.

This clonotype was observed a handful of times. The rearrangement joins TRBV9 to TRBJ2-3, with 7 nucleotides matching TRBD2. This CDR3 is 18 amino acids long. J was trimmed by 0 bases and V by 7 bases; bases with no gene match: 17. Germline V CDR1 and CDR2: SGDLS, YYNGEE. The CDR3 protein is CASASTRTGGTSTDTQYF. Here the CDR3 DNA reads TGTGCCAGCGCATCAACCCGGACGGGGGGAACTAGCACAGATACGCAGTATTTT.